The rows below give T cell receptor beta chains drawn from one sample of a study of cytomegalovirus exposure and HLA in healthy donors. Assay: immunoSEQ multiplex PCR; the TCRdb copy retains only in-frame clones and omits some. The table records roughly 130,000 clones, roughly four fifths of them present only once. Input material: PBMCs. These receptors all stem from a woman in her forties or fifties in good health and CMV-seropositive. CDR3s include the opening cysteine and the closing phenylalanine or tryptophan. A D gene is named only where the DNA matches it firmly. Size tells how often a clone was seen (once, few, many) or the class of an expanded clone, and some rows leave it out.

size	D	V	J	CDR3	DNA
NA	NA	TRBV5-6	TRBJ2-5	CASSLSPPGEQYF	TGTGCCAGCAGCTTGTCCCCCCCGGGGGAGCAGTACTTC
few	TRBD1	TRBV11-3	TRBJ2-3	CASSAGTGPATQYF	TGTGCCAGCAGCGCCGGGACAGGGCCCGCAACGCAGTATTTT
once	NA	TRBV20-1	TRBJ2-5	CSASLTVTQYF	TGCAGTGCTAGTCTCACGGTGACCCAGTACTTC
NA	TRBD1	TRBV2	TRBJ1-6	CASTPDRGNSPLHF	TGTGCCAGCACCCCGGACAGGGGTAATTCACCCCTCCACTTT
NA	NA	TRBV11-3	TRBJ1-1	CASSLGEGAFF	TGTGCCAGCAGCTTAGGTGAGGGAGCTTTCTTT
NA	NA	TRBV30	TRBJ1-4	CAYRPGAFNEKLFF	TGTGCCTATCGGCCGGGAGCCTTTAATGAAAAACTGTTTTTT
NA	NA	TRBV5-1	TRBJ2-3	CASSFRTDKGDTQYF	TGCGCCAGCAGCTTTCGGACAGACAAGGGAGATACGCAGTATTTT
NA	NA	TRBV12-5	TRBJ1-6	CASGLVLGLEAISPLHF	TGTGCTAGTGGTTTGGTACTGGGTCTCGAGGCAATTTCACCCCTCCACTTT
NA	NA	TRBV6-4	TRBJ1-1	CASKLTQGVNTEAFF	TGTGCCAGCAAACTTACACAGGGAGTGAACACTGAAGCTTTCTTT
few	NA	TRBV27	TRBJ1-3	CASSPRVFGNTIYF	TGTGCCAGCAGTCCCAGGGTTTTTGGAAACACCATATATTTT
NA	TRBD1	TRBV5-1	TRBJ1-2	CASSPTGNYGYTF	TGCGCCAGCAGCCCGACAGGGAACTATGGCTACACCTTC
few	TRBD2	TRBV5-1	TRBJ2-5	CASSWGTSGYQETQYF	TGCGCCAGCAGCTGGGGGACTAGCGGGTACCAAGAGACCCAGTACTTC
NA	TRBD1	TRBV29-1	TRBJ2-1	CSGGQGNNEQFF	TGCAGCGGGGGACAGGGAAACAATGAGCAGTTCTTC
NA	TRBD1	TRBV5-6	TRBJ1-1	CASSSTGIGSEAFF	TGTGCCAGCAGCTCGACAGGGATCGGGAGTGAAGCTTTCTTT
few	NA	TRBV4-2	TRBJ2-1	CASSQLGERQFF	TGTGCCAGCAGCCAACTGGGTGAGCGGCAGTTCTTC
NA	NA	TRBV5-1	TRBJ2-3	CASSPTGSSDTQYF	TGCGCCAGCAGCCCTACAGGGAGTTCAGATACGCAGTATTTT
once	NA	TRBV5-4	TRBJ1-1	CASSLARTENTEAFF	TGTGCCAGCAGCTTGGCCAGGACAGAGAACACTGAAGCTTTCTTT
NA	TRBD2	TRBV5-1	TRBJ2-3	CASMAGGYTDTQYF	TGCGCCAGCATGGCGGGGGGTTATACAGATACGCAGTATTTT
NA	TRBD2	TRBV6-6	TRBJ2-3	CASSPTSGGAGDTQYF	TGTGCCAGCAGTCCAACTAGCGGGGGGGCCGGGGATACGCAGTATTTT
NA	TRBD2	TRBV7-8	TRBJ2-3	CASSSLAGGGDTQYF	TGTGCCAGCAGCTCACTAGCGGGGGGGGGAGATACGCAGTATTTT
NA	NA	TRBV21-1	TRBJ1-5	CASSIRTFSNQPQHF	TGTGCCAGCAGCATAAGGACTTTTAGCAATCAGCCCCAGCATTTT
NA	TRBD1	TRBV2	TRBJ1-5	CASSGRDSYNQPQHF	TGTGCCAGCAGTGGCCGGGACAGCTACAATCAGCCCCAGCATTTT
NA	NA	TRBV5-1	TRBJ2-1	CASSLGRGDEQFF	TGCGCCAGCAGCTTGGGCAGGGGGGATGAGCAGTTCTTC
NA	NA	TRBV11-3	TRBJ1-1	CASSFGNTEAFF	TGTGCCAGCAGCTTCGGGAACACTGAAGCTTTCTTT
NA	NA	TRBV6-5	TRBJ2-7	CASSYSGVTYEQYF	TGTGCCAGCAGTTACTCAGGGGTTACCTACGAGCAGTACTTC
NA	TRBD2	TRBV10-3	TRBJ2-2	CAISERRGGSGELFF	TGTGCCATCAGTGAACGGCGGGGGGGCTCCGGGGAGCTGTTTTTT
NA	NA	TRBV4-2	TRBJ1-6	CASSQVGAGIKNSPLHF	TGTGCCAGCAGCCAAGTTGGAGCGGGGATAAAAAATTCACCCCTCCACTTT
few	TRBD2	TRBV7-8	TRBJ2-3	CASSYQRGSTDTQYF	TGTGCCAGCAGCTACCAGCGGGGAAGCACAGATACGCAGTATTTT
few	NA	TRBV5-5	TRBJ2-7	CASSPWQGSSYEQYF	TGTGCCAGCAGTCCCTGGCAGGGCAGTTCCTACGAGCAGTACTTC
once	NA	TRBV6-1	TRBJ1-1	CASSTTVRNTEAFF	TGTGCCAGCAGTACGACAGTTAGGAACACTGAAGCTTTCTTT
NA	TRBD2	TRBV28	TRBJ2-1	CASTLLAGVEQFF	TGTGCCAGCACCCTCCTAGCGGGGGTTGAGCAGTTCTTC
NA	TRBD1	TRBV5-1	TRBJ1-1	CASSWGTGDNTEAFF	TGCGCCAGCAGCTGGGGGACAGGGGATAACACTGAAGCTTTCTTT
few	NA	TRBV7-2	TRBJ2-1	CASTLQLGVYNEQFF	TGTGCCAGCACCTTGCAACTCGGGGTTTACAATGAGCAGTTCTTC
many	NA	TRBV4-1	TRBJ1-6	CASSQEISSSYNSPLHF	TGCGCCAGCAGCCAAGAGATCTCCAGCTCCTATAATTCACCCCTCCACTTT
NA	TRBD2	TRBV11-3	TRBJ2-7	CASSLDLAGGPYEQYF	TGTGCCAGCAGCCTCGACCTGGCGGGGGGCCCCTACGAGCAGTACTTC
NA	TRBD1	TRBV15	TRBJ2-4	CATSRDGTGGVAKNIQYF	TGTGCCACCAGCAGAGATGGGACAGGAGGGGTAGCCAAAAACATTCAGTACTTC
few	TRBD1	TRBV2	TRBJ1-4	CASSEASPGTGHEKLFF	TGTGCCAGCAGTGAAGCCTCCCCCGGGACAGGGCATGAAAAACTGTTTTTT
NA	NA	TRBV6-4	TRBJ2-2	CASSAGGELFF	TGTGCCAGCAGTGCGGGGGGGGAGCTGTTTTTT
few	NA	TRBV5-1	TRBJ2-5	CASRPGGTKETQYF	TGCGCCAGCAGGCCAGGGGGGACAAAAGAGACCCAGTACTTC
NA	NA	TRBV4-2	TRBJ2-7	CASSQGLARTYEQYF	TGTGCCAGCAGCCAAGGACTGGCTAGGACCTACGAGCAGTACTTC
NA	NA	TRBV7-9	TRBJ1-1	CASSGDQGTNTEAFF	TGTGCCAGCAGCGGAGACCAGGGCACGAACACTGAAGCTTTCTTT
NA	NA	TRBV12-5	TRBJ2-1	CASGLVLGIRGNNEQFF	TGTGCTAGTGGTTTGGTATTGGGGATAAGGGGTAACAATGAGCAGTTCTTC
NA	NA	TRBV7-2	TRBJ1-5	CASSLGAGAVQPQHF	TGTGCCAGCAGCTTAGGGGCAGGGGCGGTTCAGCCCCAGCATTTT
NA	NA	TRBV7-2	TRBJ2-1	CASSLASRREQFF	TGTGCCAGCAGCTTAGCGTCCAGGCGAGAGCAGTTCTTC
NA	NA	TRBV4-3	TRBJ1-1	CASSQDLGLFAEAFF	TGCGCCAGCAGCCAAGATCTAGGTCTTTTCGCTGAAGCTTTCTTT
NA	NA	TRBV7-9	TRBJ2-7	CASSPPGSHSYEQYF	TGTGCCAGCAGCCCCCCAGGGTCCCACTCCTACGAGCAGTACTTC
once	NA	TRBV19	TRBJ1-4	CASSDDSHEKLFF	TGTGCCAGTAGTGACGACAGCCATGAAAAACTGTTTTTT
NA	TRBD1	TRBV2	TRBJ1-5	CASSEPPGGRNQPQHF	TGTGCCAGCAGTGAACCCCCAGGGGGTCGCAATCAGCCCCAGCATTTT